This entry lists 3 T cell receptor beta chains sequenced from one sample in a study of blood T cell repertoires in COVID-19. Sequencing used immunoSEQ multiplex PCR; TCRdb keeps in-frame clones, though not all of them. The repertoire has some 120,000 clones, approximately 85% of them found once; the top ten carry about a sixth. The sequencing input was peripheral blood. The origin of the receptors is a man in his thirties or forties with COVID-19, enrolled during active disease.

The rearrangement links TRBV28 to TRBJ2-5, with D possibly matching TRBD1 (6 bases). CDR3 length: 15 residues. CDR1 MDHEN and CDR2 SYDVKM come from the germline V gene. V was pared by 4 bases and J by 2 bases, with 14 bases between. The CDR3 bases are TGTGCCAGCAGTTCCCTTGGCGGACAGCAAGAGACCCAGTACTTC. The encoded protein is CASSSLGGQQETQYF.

The rearrangement uses TRBV5-1 and TRBJ1-2; D not resolved. The CDR3 sequence is 13 residues long. The germline gives CDR1 SGHRS, CDR2 YFSETQ. Trimming stripped 1 base from V and 0 bases from J, with 4 bases between. The CDR3 is CASSLTANYGYTF. The CDR3 DNA reads as TGCGCCAGCAGCTTGACAGCTAACTATGGCTACACCTTC.

The chain carries TRBV7-2 and TRBJ2-2; D might be TRBD2 (6 bases). V shed 5 bases and J shed 5 bases, with 12 bases lying between them. This CDR3 has 14 residues. Germline-derived CDR1 and CDR2 are SGHTA and FQGNSA. Here the CDR3 DNA reads TGTGCCAGCAGCCAGCGGGTGAGGACCGGGGAGCTGTTTTTT. This gives the protein CASSQRVRTGELFF.